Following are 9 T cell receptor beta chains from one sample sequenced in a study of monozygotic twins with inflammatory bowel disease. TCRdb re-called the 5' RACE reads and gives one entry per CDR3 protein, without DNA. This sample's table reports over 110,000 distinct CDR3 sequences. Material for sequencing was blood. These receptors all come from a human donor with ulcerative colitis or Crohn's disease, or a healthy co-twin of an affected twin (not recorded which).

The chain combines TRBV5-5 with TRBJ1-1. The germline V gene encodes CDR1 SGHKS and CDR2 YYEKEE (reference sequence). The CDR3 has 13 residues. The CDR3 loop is CASSSDVDTEAFF.

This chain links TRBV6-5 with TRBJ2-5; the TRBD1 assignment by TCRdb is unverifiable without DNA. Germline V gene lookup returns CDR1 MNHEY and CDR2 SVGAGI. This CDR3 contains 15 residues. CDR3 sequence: CASSYRGVGLETQYF.

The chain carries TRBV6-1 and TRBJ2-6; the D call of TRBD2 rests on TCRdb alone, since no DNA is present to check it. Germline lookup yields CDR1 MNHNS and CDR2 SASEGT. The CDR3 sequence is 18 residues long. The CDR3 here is CASSRPGRQVSGANVLTF.

CDR3: CASSLTAGQGAPQDTQYF. The gene calls are TRBV11-1 and TRBJ2-3; TCRdb's D call, TRBD1, is unchecked because there is no DNA. Germline CDR1 is SGHAT and CDR2 is FQDESV (reference sequence). This CDR3 spans 18 amino acids.

Here the CDR3 reads CASSRSGPGFNEQFF. This chain connects TRBV6-2 or TRBV6-3 to TRBJ2-1; TCRdb picks TRBD1, but there is no DNA to check that call. Germline V lookup: CDR1 MNHEY, CDR2 SVGEGT. The CDR3 covers 15 residues.

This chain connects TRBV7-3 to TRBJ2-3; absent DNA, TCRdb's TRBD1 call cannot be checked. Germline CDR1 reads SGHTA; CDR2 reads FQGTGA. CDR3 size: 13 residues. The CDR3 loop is CASSFRQGITQYF.

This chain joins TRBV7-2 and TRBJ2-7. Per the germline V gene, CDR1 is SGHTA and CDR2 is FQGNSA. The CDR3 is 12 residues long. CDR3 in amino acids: CASSLSRWEQYF.

CDR3 in amino acids: CASSRGGEGIQYF. The V gene is TRBV6-1, the J gene TRBJ2-4; absent DNA, TCRdb's TRBD2 call cannot be checked. This CDR3 region has 13 residues. The germline V gene encodes CDR1 MNHNS and CDR2 SASEGT.

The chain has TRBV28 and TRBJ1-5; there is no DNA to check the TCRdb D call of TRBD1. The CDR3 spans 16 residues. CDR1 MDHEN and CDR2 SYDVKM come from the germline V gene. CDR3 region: CASSQHGNTGYQPQHF.